This entry features one TCR beta chain sequence. Its binding antigen is unknown. One end of the junction fails to match germline, which may point to a read error. There are 13 amino acids in the CDR3, from cysteine to phenylalanine inclusive. Just CDR3 DNA is preserved here, 39 bases in frame from base 1. CDR1 and CDR2 were assigned from the germline V gene (reference sequence) as SSHAT and FNYEAQ. The method was the immunoSEQ multiplex PCR assay. As for the original processing: A statistical classification framework was built to diagnose cytomegalovirus status from the catalog of TCR beta chain sequences. The table comes from immuneACCESS by way of TCRdb, which keeps in-frame sequences with V and J called. Part of the clones is missing from these tables; in studies checked, under half for an unresolved V gene and the rest for unknown reasons. From that table come the V and J calls and clone size; the DNA was used to work out D and trimming. This sample lists 160,000 or so clones; approximately 87% were detected once. Of the sample, 1.4% is held by the ten largest clones.

Donors formed part of the validation cohort, which comprised about 130 subjects and was distinct from the first cohort of under 750 subjects. This specimen comes from a study of cytomegalovirus exposure and HLA in healthy donors (dated by TCRdb to between 2016 and 2019). Context from the whole study: According to a later analysis, one platform produced both the 100 to 150 validation repertoires and the 620 or so repertoires of the first cohort. The study aimed to test whether cataloging public T cell receptors could reveal signatures of past pathogen exposure. To predict cytomegalovirus infection status, the study combined high-throughput TCR immunosequencing, statistical association of individual TCRs with disease status, and machine learning. Along with the roughly 710-subject first cohort, a separate validation cohort of some 130 different subjects was used.

The paper as a whole reports these results and caveats: Across donors, most TCR sequences were observed very rarely, whereas some public TCRs were present in many individuals. A later analysis had no HLA typing for the validation cohort, so co-occurrence there was scored across all 120 repertoires. It was suggested by the authors that the approach could potentially be generalized to other disease states and immunological phenotypes. Three of the identified cytomegalovirus-associated TCR beta chains were confirmed in vitro to be specific for cytomegalovirus antigens. Subsequent analysis determined that TCRs grouped into clusters in the first cohort also showed a tendency toward co-occurrence across the roughly 130 validation repertoires, and 94% of cluster scores exceeded 0. Cytomegalovirus status was reported to be diagnosed by the classifier with high specificity and sensitivity in both the original and validation cohorts. A total of 150 to 200 TCR beta chains were listed by the study as associated with cytomegalovirus.

The chain links TRBV7-7 with TRBJ2-3; 7 bases in the junction line up with TRBD2. The source material was PBMCs. The clonotype originates from a woman in her thirties in good health and CMV-seronegative. The sequenced DNA: TGTGCTAGCACGACTAGCACCGCAGATACGCAGTATTTT. Its protein is CASTTSTADTQYF.